Presented here are 7 T cell receptor beta chains from one specimen sequenced in a study of T cell repertoires in cytomegalovirus infection. TCRdb used MiXCR to reprocess the reads, holding one entry per CDR3 protein. The repertoire consists of about 76,000 distinct CDR3 sequences, with 3.7% occurring once and the leading ten covering over 4.5%. Material: PBMCs. The source of these receptors is a human donor in good health (CMV status not recorded). Some clones in this sample may be carry-over from other donors' samples.

This clonotype has a count of ten or more. The chain links TRBV7-2 to TRBJ1-5; D is undetermined. The CDR3 contains 13 residues. Germline loops: CDR1 SGHTA, CDR2 FQGNSA. V was clipped by 5 bases and J by 3 bases, with 8 bases between them. The CDR3 here is CASSPGDNQPQHF. The CDR3 bases are TGTGCCAGCAGCCCAGGCGACAATCAGCCCCAGCATTTT.

This clonotype was counted many times. This chain connects TRBV2 to TRBJ1-1; unclear D gene. The CDR3 extends over 11 amino acids. Germline V gene lookup returns CDR1 SNHLY and CDR2 FYNNEI. Trimming pared 7 bases from V and 10 bases from J, leaving 13 bases between. This CDR3 is CASKWGVRAFF. CDR3 bases: TGTGCCAGCAAATGGGGTGTAAGAGCTTTCTTT.

At least ten counts were recorded for this clonotype. This chain connects TRBV5-4 to TRBJ2-1; the D is unclear. Germline V CDR1 and CDR2: SGHNT, YYREEE (reference sequence). Between the trimmed V and J ends, which lost 0 bases and 2 bases, there was a span of 9 bases. This CDR3 contains 15 residues. CDR3 residues: CASSLGQPTYNEQFF. In DNA form, the CDR3 reads TGTGCCAGCAGCTTGGGCCAGCCTACCTACAATGAGCAGTTCTTC.

Ten or more counts support this clonotype. The chain links TRBV7-3 to TRBJ2-7, with D tentatively TRBD1 (6 bases). This CDR3 contains 16 residues. Trimming took off 1 base at V and 1 base at J, with 14 bases between the two ends. Per germline, CDR1 SGHTA and CDR2 FQGTGA. In DNA, the CDR3 is TGTGCCAGCAGCTTAAAAGGGACATCCTATTCCTACGAGCAGTACTTC. This codes for CASSLKGTSYSYEQYF. Using reference TRBV7-3 and TRBJ2-7 for the parts outside the CDR3, the full variable domain is GAGVSQTPSNKVTEKGKYVELRCDPISGHTALYWYRQSLGQGPEFLIYFQGTGAADDSGLPNDRFFAVRPEGSVSTLKIQRTERGDSAVYLCASSLKGTSYSYEQYFGPGTRLTVT.

This clonotype was seen repeatedly, ten times or more. As DNA, the CDR3 is TGTGCCAGCAGCTTTGGGACTGACCTTAGGAACACTGAAGCTTTCTTT. Its translation is CASSFGTDLRNTEAFF. The V call is TRBV7-2, the J call TRBJ1-1, with a weak D call TRBD1 (5 bases). Between the trimmed V and J ends, which lost 3 bases and 1 base, there was a span of 15 bases. Germline lookup yields CDR1 SGHTA and CDR2 FQGNSA. The CDR3 runs 16 residues. Variable domain in full (rest from reference TRBV7-2 and TRBJ1-1): GAGVSQSPSNKVTEKGKDVELRCDPISGHTALYWYRQSLGQGLEFLIYFQGNSAPDKSGLPSDRFSAERTGGSVSTLTIQRTQQEDSAVYLCASSFGTDLRNTEAFFGQGTRLTVV.

This clonotype was detected ten times or more. The rearrangement uses TRBV5-6 and TRBJ1-2; possible D gene TRBD1, 5 bases. The V and J ends lost 0 bases and 7 bases respectively, with 13 bases between them. The CDR3 has 14 residues. Germline V gene lookup returns CDR1 SGHDT and CDR2 YYEEEE. CDR3: CASSLARADTGYTF. CDR3 sequence (DNA): TGTGCCAGCAGCTTGGCCCGGGCGGACACTGGCTACACCTTC.

This clonotype was seen repeatedly, ten times or more. The gene calls are TRBV7-9 and TRBJ1-5; no clear D. Per the germline V gene, CDR1 is SEHNR and CDR2 is FQNEAQ (reference sequence). Trimming stripped 5 bases from V and 1 base from J, with 9 bases between. The CDR3 runs 14 residues. The CDR3 here is CASSPRASNQPQHF. CDR3 nucleotides: TGTGCCAGCAGCCCCCGGGCCAGCAATCAGCCCCAGCATTTT.